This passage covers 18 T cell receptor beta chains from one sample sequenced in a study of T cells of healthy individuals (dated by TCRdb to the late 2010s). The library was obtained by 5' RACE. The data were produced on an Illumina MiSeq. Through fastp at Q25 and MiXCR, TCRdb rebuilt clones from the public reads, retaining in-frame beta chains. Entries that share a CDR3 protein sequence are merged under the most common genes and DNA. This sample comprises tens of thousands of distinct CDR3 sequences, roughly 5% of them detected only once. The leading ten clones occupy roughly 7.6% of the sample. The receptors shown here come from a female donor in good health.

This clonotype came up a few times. The CDR3: CAIGGDTEAFF. The DNA for the CDR3 is TGTGCCATCGGGGGGGATACTGAAGCTTTCTTT. The chain has TRBV28 and TRBJ1-1; TRBD1 might be the D (5 bases). Germline V gene lookup returns CDR1 MDHEN and CDR2 SYDVKM. This CDR3 comprises 11 residues. V gave up 10 bases and J gave up 5 bases, with 11 bases separating them.

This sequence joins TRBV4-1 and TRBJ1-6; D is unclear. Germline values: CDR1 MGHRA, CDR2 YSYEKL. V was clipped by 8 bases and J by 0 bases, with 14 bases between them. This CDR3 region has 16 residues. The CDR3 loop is CASRDGRSSYNSPLHF. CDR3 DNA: TGCGCCAGCCGCGACGGCCGCAGCTCCTATAATTCACCCCTCCACTTT.

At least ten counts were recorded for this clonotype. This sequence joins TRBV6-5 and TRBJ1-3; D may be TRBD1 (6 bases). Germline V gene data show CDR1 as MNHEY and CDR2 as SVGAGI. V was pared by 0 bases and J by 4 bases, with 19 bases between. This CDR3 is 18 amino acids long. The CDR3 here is CASSYSITGSFVGNTIYF. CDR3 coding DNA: TGTGCCAGCAGTTACTCGATAACAGGGTCTTTCGTCGGAAACACCATATATTTT.

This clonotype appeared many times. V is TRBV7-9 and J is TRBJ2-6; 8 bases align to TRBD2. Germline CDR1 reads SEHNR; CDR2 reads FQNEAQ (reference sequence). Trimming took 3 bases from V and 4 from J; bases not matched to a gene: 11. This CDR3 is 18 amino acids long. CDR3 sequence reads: CASSFRSAGAAGANVLTF. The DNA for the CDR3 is TGTGCCAGCAGCTTCCGGTCAGCGGGAGCAGCCGGGGCCAACGTCCTGACTTTC.

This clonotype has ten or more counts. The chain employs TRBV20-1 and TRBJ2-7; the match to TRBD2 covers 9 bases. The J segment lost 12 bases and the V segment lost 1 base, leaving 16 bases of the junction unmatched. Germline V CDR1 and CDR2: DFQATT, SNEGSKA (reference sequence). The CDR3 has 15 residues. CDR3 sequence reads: CSARVQSSGTKGVYF. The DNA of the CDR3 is TGCAGTGCTAGAGTACAGTCTAGCGGGACCAAGGGAGTGTACTTC.

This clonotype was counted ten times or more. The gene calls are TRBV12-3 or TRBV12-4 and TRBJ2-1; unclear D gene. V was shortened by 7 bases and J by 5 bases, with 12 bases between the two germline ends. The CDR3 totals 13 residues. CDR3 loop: CASTPNPDNEQFF. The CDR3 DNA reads TGTGCCAGCACCCCTAACCCAGACAATGAGCAGTTCTTC.

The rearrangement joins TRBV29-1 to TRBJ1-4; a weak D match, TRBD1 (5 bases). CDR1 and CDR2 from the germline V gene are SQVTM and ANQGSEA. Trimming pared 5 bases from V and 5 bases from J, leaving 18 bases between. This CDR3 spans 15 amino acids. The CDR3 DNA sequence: TGCAGCGTTCCTCTATTCGCCCGGGGGAATGAAAAACTGTTTTTT. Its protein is CSVPLFARGNEKLFF.

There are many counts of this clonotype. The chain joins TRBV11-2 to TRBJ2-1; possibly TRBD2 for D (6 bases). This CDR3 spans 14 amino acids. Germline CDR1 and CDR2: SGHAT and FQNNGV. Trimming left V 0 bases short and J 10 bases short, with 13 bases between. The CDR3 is CASSLDPGELEQFF. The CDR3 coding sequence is TGTGCCAGCAGCTTAGACCCGGGAGAGTTGGAGCAGTTCTTC.

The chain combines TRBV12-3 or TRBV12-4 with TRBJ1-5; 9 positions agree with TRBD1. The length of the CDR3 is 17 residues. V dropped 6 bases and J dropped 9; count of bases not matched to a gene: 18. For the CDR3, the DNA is TGTGCCAGCAGCCCCGGACAGGGGAGAGGAAGGTTCTGGCCCCAGCATTTT. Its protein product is CASSPGQGRGRFWPQHF.

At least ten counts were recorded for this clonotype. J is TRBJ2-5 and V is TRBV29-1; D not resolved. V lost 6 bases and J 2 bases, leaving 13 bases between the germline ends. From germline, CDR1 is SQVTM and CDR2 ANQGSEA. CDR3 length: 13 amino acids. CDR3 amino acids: CSVAHRVQETQYF. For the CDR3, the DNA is TGCAGCGTGGCACACAGAGTTCAAGAGACCCAGTACTTC. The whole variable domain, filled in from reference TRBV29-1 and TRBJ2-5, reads SAVISQKPSRDICQRGTSLTIQCQVDSQVTMMFWYRQQPGQSLTLIATANQGSEATYESGFVIDKFPISRPNLTFSTLTVSNMSPEDSSIYLCSVAHRVQETQYFGPGTRLLVL.

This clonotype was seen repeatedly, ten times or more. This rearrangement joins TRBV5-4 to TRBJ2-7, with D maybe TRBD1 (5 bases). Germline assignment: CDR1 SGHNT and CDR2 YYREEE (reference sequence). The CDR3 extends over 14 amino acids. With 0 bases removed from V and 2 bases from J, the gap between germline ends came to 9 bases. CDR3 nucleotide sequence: TGTGCCAGCAGCTTGGAGCCCAGGGCCTACGAGCAGTACTTC. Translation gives CASSLEPRAYEQYF.

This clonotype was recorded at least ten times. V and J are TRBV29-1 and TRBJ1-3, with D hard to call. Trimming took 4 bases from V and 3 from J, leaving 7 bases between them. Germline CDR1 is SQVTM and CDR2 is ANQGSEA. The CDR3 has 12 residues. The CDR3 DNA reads TGCAGCGTTGGCGGGTTTGGAAACACCATATATTTT. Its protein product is CSVGGFGNTIYF.

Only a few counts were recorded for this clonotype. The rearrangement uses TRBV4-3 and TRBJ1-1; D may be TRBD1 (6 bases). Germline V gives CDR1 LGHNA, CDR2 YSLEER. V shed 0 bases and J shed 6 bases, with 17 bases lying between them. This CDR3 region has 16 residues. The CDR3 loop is CASSQDGGHPTAEAFF. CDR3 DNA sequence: TGCGCCAGCAGCCAAGACGGGGGACACCCTACGGCTGAAGCTTTCTTT.

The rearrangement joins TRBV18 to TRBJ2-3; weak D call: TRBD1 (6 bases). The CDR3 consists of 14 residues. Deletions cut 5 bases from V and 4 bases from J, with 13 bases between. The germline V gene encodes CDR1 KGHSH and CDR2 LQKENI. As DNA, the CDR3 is TGTGCCAGCTCAACCCGGCAGGGGCCAGATACGCAGTATTTT. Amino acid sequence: CASSTRQGPDTQYF.

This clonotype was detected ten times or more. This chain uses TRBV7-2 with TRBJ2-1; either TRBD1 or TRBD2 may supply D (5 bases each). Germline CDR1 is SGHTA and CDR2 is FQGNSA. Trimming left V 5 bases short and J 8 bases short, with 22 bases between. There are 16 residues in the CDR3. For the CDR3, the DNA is TGTGCCAGCAGCGCCACTAGTTGGGGCTATCCGTATGAGCAGTTCTTC. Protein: CASSATSWGYPYEQFF.

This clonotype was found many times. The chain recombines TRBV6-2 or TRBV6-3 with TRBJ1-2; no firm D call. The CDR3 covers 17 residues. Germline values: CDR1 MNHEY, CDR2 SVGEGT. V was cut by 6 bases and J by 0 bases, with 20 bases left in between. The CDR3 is CASSLVPGSDSNYGYTF. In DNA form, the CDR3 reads TGTGCCAGCAGCCTCGTTCCTGGGTCAGACTCTAACTATGGCTACACCTTC.

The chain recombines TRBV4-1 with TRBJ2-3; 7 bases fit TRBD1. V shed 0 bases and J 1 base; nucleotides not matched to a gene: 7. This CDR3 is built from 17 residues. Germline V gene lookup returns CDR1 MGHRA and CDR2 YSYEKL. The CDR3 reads CASSQDLGGPRTDTQYF. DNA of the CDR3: TGCGCCAGCAGCCAAGATCTAGGGGGCCCCCGCACAGATACGCAGTATTTT.

CDR3 DNA sequence: TGTGCCAGCGACGGGGGGCGAGTAAAAGGCGAGCAGTACTTC. This codes for CASDGGRVKGEQYF. This sequence joins TRBV28 and TRBJ2-7; maybe TRBD2 (7 bases). V lost 8 bases to trimming and J lost 6 bases, with 20 bases between them. The CDR3 extends over 14 amino acids. Germline-derived CDR1 and CDR2 are MDHEN and SYDVKM.